This passage covers 30 T cell receptor beta chains from one sample sequenced in a study of CD8 T cells in Susac syndrome (dated by TCRdb to the late 2010s). Library prep was done by the immunoSEQ multiplex PCR assay. RNA was extracted with the RNeasy kit and roughly 0.45 to 1 ug was reverse transcribed using random hexamers. Using fastp at Q25 and MiXCR, TCRdb reprocessed the public reads and kept productive beta chains. Identical CDR3 protein sequences are pooled into one entry, listed with their most common genes and DNA. The sample table contains 330,000 or so distinct CDR3 sequences; only one count was recorded for 70% to 90% of them. Around 0.21% of the sample lies in the top ten. Sequencing was done on a sample of CD8+ T cells from PBMCs. The receptors were gathered from a human donor with multiple sclerosis.

V usage is TRBV4-3 and J usage is TRBJ2-2, with TRBD2 matching 9 bases. The trim removed 0 bases at V and 8 bases at J, leaving 4 bases unmatched. CDR1 is LGHNA and CDR2 is YSLEER in the germline V gene. This CDR3 is 15 amino acids long. The CDR3 DNA follows: TGCGCCAGCAGCCAAGATCAACTAGCGGGTGGGGAGCTGTTTTTT. Encoded protein: CASSQDQLAGGELFF.

The V and J genes are TRBV27 and TRBJ2-1; 13 nucleotides agree with TRBD2. In germline, CDR1 is MNHEY, CDR2 SMNVEV (reference sequence). The CDR3 extends over 16 amino acids. J gave up 6 bases and V 8 bases, and 10 bases lay outside the gene matches. CDR3 coding DNA: TGTGCCAGCTCTAGGCGAGGACTAGCGGGAGCCAATGAGCAGTTCTTC. As protein: CASSRRGLAGANEQFF.

The chain has TRBV7-9 and TRBJ2-2, with TRBD1 matching over 7 bases. V shed 5 bases, J shed 4 bases, and the junction held 13 bases outside the gene matches. Germline V gene data show CDR1 as SEHNR and CDR2 as FQNEAQ (reference sequence). This CDR3 has 17 residues. CDR3 nucleotide sequence: TGTGCCAGCAGCCCGCCGGGAACCACAGGGGTCACCGGGGAGCTGTTTTTT. Its protein product is CASSPPGTTGVTGELFF.

The chain carries TRBV28 and TRBJ2-7, with 10 bases aligning to TRBD1. V was pared by 3 bases and J by 3 bases, with 2 bases of the junction left unmatched. The CDR3 is made up of 14 amino acids. The germline CDR1 and CDR2 sequences are MDHEN and SYDVKM. CDR3 sequence (DNA): TGTGCCAGCAGTTTCTGGACAGGGGGCTACGAGCAGTACTTC. Translating gives CASSFWTGGYEQYF.

CDR3 in DNA: TGTGCCAGTAGTATTGCCGGACGCAATCAGCCCCAGCATTTT. It specifies CASSIAGRNQPQHF. The J gene is TRBJ1-5, the V gene TRBV19; D not certain. This CDR3 region has 14 residues. V was clipped by 3 bases and J by 2 bases, with 8 bases between them. Per the germline V gene, CDR1 is LNHDA and CDR2 is SQIVND (reference sequence). The whole variable domain, filled in from reference TRBV19 and TRBJ1-5, reads DGGITQSPKYLFRKEGQNVTLSCEQNLNHDAMYWYRQDPGQGLRLIYYSQIVNDFQKGDIAEGYSVSREKKESFPLTVTSAQKNPTAFYLCASSIAGRNQPQHFGDGTRLSIL.

The chain joins TRBV9 to TRBJ2-1; weak D call: TRBD2 (6 bases). Trimming shortened V by 4 bases and J by 5 bases, and 13 bases separated the two germline ends. CDR1 and CDR2 from the germline V gene are SGDLS and YYNGEE. This CDR3 region has 14 residues. CDR3 nucleotides: TGTGCCAGCAGCCCCCGCGGGGAAGACAATGAGCAGTTCTTC. Translating it yields CASSPRGEDNEQFF.

CDR3 nucleotides: TGCGCCAGCAGTCATATCGGGGGTTTTATCACTGAAGCTTTCTTT. It specifies CASSHIGGFITEAFF. The chain joins TRBV23-1 to TRBJ1-1; possibly TRBD1 for D (5 bases). TRBV23-1 is an open reading frame whose function is uncertain. V was pared by 3 bases and J by 4 bases, with 15 bases between. This CDR3 comprises 15 residues.

This clonotype was seen a few times. The chain carries TRBV7-2 and TRBJ2-5; 9 bases are a match to TRBD1. The ends lost 5 bases at V and 4 bases at J; junction bases unmatched: 8. Germline CDR1 is SGHTA and CDR2 is FQGNSA. This CDR3 has 15 residues. The CDR3 sequence is CASSLRDRVVETQYF. The CDR3 coding sequence is TGTGCCAGCAGCCTGCGGGACAGGGTGGTAGAGACCCAGTACTTC.

The chain combines TRBV29-1 with TRBJ2-1; 12 bases match TRBD2. V dropped 0 bases and J dropped 5; count of bases not matched to a gene: 8. In germline, CDR1 is SQVTM, CDR2 ANQGSEA. CDR3 length: 17 amino acids. CDR3 amino acids: CSVEDLAGGPQNNEQFF. CDR3 DNA: TGCAGCGTTGAAGATCTAGCGGGAGGGCCTCAAAACAATGAGCAGTTCTTC.

This rearrangement joins TRBV5-5 to TRBJ2-1; unclear D gene. There are 14 residues in the CDR3. Trimming took off 0 bases at V and 3 bases at J, with 7 bases between the two ends. CDR1 is SGHKS and CDR2 is YYEKEE in the germline V gene (reference sequence). For the CDR3, the DNA is TGTGCCAGCAGCTTGGGACAATTCTACAATGAGCAGTTCTTC. This sequence encodes CASSLGQFYNEQFF.

The chain is built from TRBV12-3 or TRBV12-4 and TRBJ2-3; D unresolved. The CDR3 covers 12 residues. The V gene lost 3 bases and the J gene lost 6 bases, with 7 bases spanning the gap. The CDR3 nucleotides read TGTGCCAGCAGTTTCTACTTGGATACGCAGTATTTT. It translates to CASSFYLDTQYF.

The rearrangement links TRBV19 to TRBJ1-2; weak D call: TRBD1 (5 bases). V was cut by 0 bases and J by 1 base, with 12 bases left in between. In germline, CDR1 is LNHDA, CDR2 SQIVND (reference sequence). The CDR3 loop spans 16 amino acids. The CDR3 DNA reads TGTGCCAGTAGTATAGATTCGACGGGGCTTAACTATGGCTACACCTTC. The encoded protein is CASSIDSTGLNYGYTF. The entire variable domain, with the rest obtained from reference TRBV19 and TRBJ1-2, is as follows: DGGITQSPKYLFRKEGQNVTLSCEQNLNHDAMYWYRQDPGQGLRLIYYSQIVNDFQKGDIAEGYSVSREKKESFPLTVTSAQKNPTAFYLCASSIDSTGLNYGYTFGSGTRLTVV.

This clonotype came up a few times. V gene TRBV6-5 combines with J gene TRBJ2-5, with TRBD2 identical over 8 bases. J gave up 5 bases and V 5 bases, and 7 bases lay outside the gene matches. The CDR3 totals 14 residues. CDR1 MNHEY and CDR2 SVGAGI come from the germline V gene. Here the CDR3 reads CASSRGLAGETQYF. The CDR3 bases are TGTGCCAGCAGTCGAGGACTAGCCGGGGAGACCCAGTACTTC.

The V and J genes are TRBV28 and TRBJ2-1, with D unresolved. Trimming removed 3 bases at V and 7 bases at J, with 13 bases between. CDR1 is MDHEN, CDR2 SYDVKM, per germline. The CDR3 totals 14 residues. CDR3 nucleotide sequence: TGTGCCAGCAGTTTCCCCGACACCAATAATGAGCAGTTCTTC. The encoded protein is CASSFPDTNNEQFF.

This chain connects TRBV5-4 to TRBJ2-1; 10 bases agree with TRBD1. With 2 bases clipped from V and 10 bases from J, the junction kept 6 bases outside the gene matches. This CDR3 region has 14 residues. CDR1 is SGHNT and CDR2 is YYREEE in the germline V gene (reference sequence). Here the CDR3 reads CASSLGTGVFEQFF. The DNA of the CDR3 is TGTGCCAGCAGCTTAGGGACAGGGGTATTCGAGCAGTTCTTC.

The V gene is TRBV21-1, the J gene TRBJ2-3; TRBD1, as called in the table, went unchecked against the DNA. TRBV21-1 is a known pseudogene. The CDR3 length is 16 residues. CDR3: CASSFGDRGPADTQYF. The DNA for the CDR3 is TGTGCCAGCAGTTTCGGGGACAGGGGGCCGGCAGATACGCAGTATTTT.

The CDR3 coding sequence is TGTGCCAGCACCCCACCCGGGGGCTACAATGAGCAGTTCTTC. Amino acids: CASTPPGGYNEQFF. The V call is TRBV5-5, the J call TRBJ2-1, with a weak D call TRBD2 (6 bases). The V and J ends lost 6 bases and 3 bases respectively, with 13 bases between them. The V gene's germline CDR1 is SGHKS and CDR2 YYEKEE (reference sequence). CDR3 size: 14 residues.

V is TRBV5-4 and J is TRBJ2-1; TRBD2 agrees at 13 bases. Trimming cost V 3 bases and J 7 bases; bases outside gene matches: 7. This CDR3 spans 16 amino acids. Germline V lookup: CDR1 SGHNT, CDR2 YYREEE (reference sequence). The CDR3 nucleotides are TGTGCCAGCAGCTCCGGACTAGCGGGAGCGGGGAATGAGCAGTTCTTC. Translation: CASSSGLAGAGNEQFF.

This chain uses TRBV7-6 with TRBJ1-5; D not resolved. The germline V gene encodes CDR1 SGHVS and CDR2 FNYEAQ. V shed 1 base and J shed 10 bases, with 11 bases lying between them. The CDR3 is made up of 13 amino acids. The CDR3 DNA follows: TGTGCCAGCAGCTTAGAGACCTCCAGCCCCCAGCATTTT. This translates into CASSLETSSPQHF.

This clonotype was counted once. V and J are TRBV25-1 and TRBJ2-3, with D hard to call. The CDR3 consists of 11 residues. Germline V lookup: CDR1 MGHDK, CDR2 SYGVNS. V was pared by 7 bases and J by 8 bases, with 10 bases between. The CDR3 bases are TGTGCCAGCATTCAGCTTGGTACGCAGTATTTT. Its translation: CASIQLGTQYF. Combining the CDR3 with reference TRBV25-1 and TRBJ2-3 gives the whole variable domain EADIYQTPRYLVIGTGKKITLECSQTMGHDKMYWYQQDPGMELHLIHYSYGVNSTEKGDLSSESTVSRIRTEHFPLTLESARPSHTSQYLCASIQLGTQYFGPGTRLTVL.

This clonotype was observed once. The chain couples TRBV7-2 to TRBJ1-3; tentative D call: TRBD1 (5 bases). The CDR3 length is 14 residues. Trimming took 5 bases from V and 0 from J, leaving 8 bases between them. In germline, CDR1 is SGHTA, CDR2 FQGNSA. CDR3 sequence: CASSHRNSGNTIYF. For the CDR3, the DNA is TGTGCCAGCAGCCACAGGAACTCTGGAAACACCATATATTTT. Supplemented by reference TRBV7-2 and TRBJ1-3, the full variable domain reads GAGVSQSPSNKVTEKGKDVELRCDPISGHTALYWYRQSLGQGLEFLIYFQGNSAPDKSGLPSDRFSAERTGGSVSTLTIQRTQQEDSAVYLCASSHRNSGNTIYFGEGSWLTVV.

The rearrangement links TRBV29-1 to TRBJ1-5; D not certain. CDR1 and CDR2 from the germline V gene are SQVTM and ANQGSEA. Trimming took 6 bases from V and 3 from J, leaving 15 bases between them. The CDR3 totals 14 residues. The CDR3 protein is CSVAPADLNQPQHF. DNA for the CDR3: TGCAGCGTAGCCCCTGCGGACCTCAATCAGCCCCAGCATTTT.

The rearrangement joins TRBV9 to TRBJ2-1; D unclear. This CDR3 contains 14 residues. With 4 bases removed from V and 5 bases from J, the gap between germline ends came to 13 bases. Germline CDR1 and CDR2: SGDLS and YYNGEE. CDR3 in DNA: TGTGCCAGCAGCCTTAGCTTTGGCGACAATGAGCAGTTCTTC. Protein: CASSLSFGDNEQFF.

The CDR3 region is CAWRGQGAVTGELFF. The CDR3 DNA sequence: TGTGCCTGGAGGGGACAGGGGGCGGTCACCGGGGAGCTGTTTTTT. The chain employs TRBV30 and TRBJ2-2; 12 bases agree with TRBD1. Germline values: CDR1 GTSNPN, CDR2 SVGIG (reference sequence). J was trimmed by 4 bases and V by 3 bases; bases with no gene match: 3. The CDR3 runs to 15 residues.

V usage is TRBV5-1 and J usage is TRBJ1-5; weak D call: TRBD1 (6 bases). Trimming removed 0 bases from V and 7 bases from J, with 17 bases in between. The V gene's germline CDR1 is SGHRS and CDR2 YFSETQ. This CDR3 is built from 16 residues. The CDR3 loop reads CASSLAGTTGDQPQHF. The CDR3 nucleotides read TGCGCCAGCAGCTTGGCCGGGACAACTGGGGACCAGCCCCAGCATTTT.

This clonotype has just a few counts. V and J are TRBV7-9 and TRBJ2-7; a weak D match, TRBD2 (5 bases). CDR1 and CDR2 (germline): SEHNR, FQNEAQ (reference sequence). CDR3 length equals 14 residues. The germline V and J ends were trimmed by 5 bases and 5 bases, with 16 bases remaining between them. The CDR3 nucleotides read TGTGCCAGCAGCCCCGAGCGGTTATGGGACGAGCAGTACTTC. Its protein product is CASSPERLWDEQYF.

The chain recombines TRBV9 with TRBJ1-1, with a weak D call TRBD1 (6 bases). Germline CDR1 reads SGDLS; CDR2 reads YYNGEE. This CDR3 has 16 amino acids. Between the trimmed V and J ends, which lost 0 bases and 4 bases, there was a span of 16 bases. In DNA, the CDR3 is TGTGCCAGCAGCGTAGGATGGGGGCTCCCTAGCACTGAAGCTTTCTTT. Translation: CASSVGWGLPSTEAFF.

This clonotype was recorded a few times. The V and J genes are TRBV4-1 and TRBJ2-5; D gene uncertain. This CDR3 has 15 amino acids. Germline CDR1 MGHRA, CDR2 YSYEKL. The V and J ends lost 0 bases and 0 bases respectively, with 8 bases between them. In DNA, the CDR3 is TGCGCCAGCAGCCAAGAAGGCAGGAACCAAGAGACCCAGTACTTC. It translates to CASSQEGRNQETQYF.

The rearrangement uses TRBV19 and TRBJ2-1; D gene ambiguous. The CDR3 is 15 residues long. Trimming shortened V by 0 bases and J by 0 bases, and 6 bases separated the two germline ends. Germline-derived CDR1 and CDR2 are LNHDA and SQIVND (reference sequence). CDR3 sequence: CASSIDASSYNEQFF. The CDR3 coding sequence is TGTGCCAGTAGTATAGACGCCAGCTCCTACAATGAGCAGTTCTTC.

The genes are TRBV28 and TRBJ1-4, with D possibly being TRBD1 (6 bases). Germline-derived CDR1 and CDR2 are MDHEN and SYDVKM. The CDR3 contains 16 residues. V was cut by 9 bases and J by 5 bases, with 22 bases left in between. In nucleotides, the CDR3 is TGTGCCAGTCTCAGGTACAGGGCGGATCAAAATGAAAAACTGTTTTTT. Protein sequence: CASLRYRADQNEKLFF. The complete variable domain, with remaining parts taken from reference TRBV28 and TRBJ1-4, reads DVKVTQSSRYLVKRTGEKVFLECVQDMDHENMFWYRQDPGLGLRLIYFSYDVKMKEKGDIPEGYSVSREKKERFSLILESASTNQTSMYLCASLRYRADQNEKLFFGSGTQLSVL.